This TCR beta chain is drawn from a study of T cells after somatic rescue of genetic block. This CDR3 has 13 residues. The V gene's germline CDR1 is MNHNS and CDR2 SASEGT. The V end lost 4 bases, the J end lost 2 bases, and 9 bases lay between the germline ends. Sequenced by immunoSEQ multiplex PCR; TCRdb stores in-frame clones only, minus some. The sample carries 55,000 to 75,000 clones, about 90% recorded once. The chain joins TRBV6-1 to TRBJ2-7; D not certain. Material for sequencing was peripheral blood mononuclear cells (PBMCs). The sequence derives from a man aged 35-49 years. The CDR3 here is CASSARSTYEQYF. CDR3 DNA sequence: TGTGCCAGCAGTGCCAGGTCTACCTACGAGCAGTACTTC.